This T cell receptor (beta chain) was captured by sequencing in a study of shared clonotypes between healthy human individuals. Germline assignment: CDR1 SGHNT and CDR2 YYREEE (reference sequence). This CDR3 has 16 amino acids. V lost 5 bases to trimming and J lost 0 bases; unmatched junction nucleotides: 7. This clone has just one count. Study donors comprised healthy, HIV-negative adults devoid of recent acute infection or vaccination. The CD4+ fraction was divided into a CD45RA+ naive subset and a CD45RA-negative memory subset. TCRdb's copy holds only in-frame clones and misses some; the assay was immunoSEQ multiplex PCR. The data show fewer than 2.5 million clones, with 93% seen just once and roughly 0.36% held by the top ten.

The V call is TRBV5-4, the J call TRBJ1-2, with 10 positions matching TRBD1. The origin of this receptor is a man aged 18 to 29 in good health. Some clones in this sample may be carry-over from other donors' samples. Source material: naive CD4+ T cells from PBMCs. Regarding subset: CD45RA+ positively selected. This CDR3 is CASRPGQGGANYGYTF. The CDR3, as DNA: TGTGCCAGCAGACCTGGACAGGGGGGAGCTAACTATGGCTACACCTTC.